This T cell receptor (beta chain) came from a study of response to subunit inactivated influenza vaccine. The CDR3 has 13 amino acids. CDR1 is MNHEY, CDR2 SVGEGT, per germline. V was cut by 6 bases and J by 4 bases, with 12 bases left in between. Using its own MiXCR run on the RT-PCR reads, TCRdb lists one record per CDR3 protein. The table records around 200,000 distinct CDR3 sequences, approximately 12% of them present only once. The data also belong to a second study, concerning T cells expressing NK-cell markers. That investigation notes: Template switching by 5'RACE with UMIs generated the TCR beta cDNA. The share of CD8+ T cells held by dominant NKG2C+ clonotypes was about 1.0-7.5% in about six donors.

The material sequenced was CD8+ T cells sorted from PBMCs, taken 11 to 12 days after vaccination. This clonotype originated in a man aged 45-60 years who received an inactivated influenza vaccine. The V gene is TRBV6-2 or TRBV6-3, the J gene TRBJ1-2, with D unclear. CDR3 residues: CASSSRTGYGYTF. In nucleotides, the CDR3 is TGTGCCAGCAGCTCCCGGACCGGCTATGGCTACACCTTC.